Each of the 10 T cell receptor beta chains below was sequenced from the same sample in a study of T-cell reconstitution after alpha-beta-depleted transplantation in children. Preparing the TCRbeta library involved the use of unique molecular identifiers. One entry per CDR3 protein results from TCRdb running MiXCR on the PCR reads. The sample consists of under 750,000 distinct CDR3 sequences, more than 20% of them appearing once. Specimen: PBMCs, mostly from graft donor cells, collected 360 days after TCRalphabeta/CD19-depleted stem cell transplant. The receptors were sampled from a boy under two years old who had a stem cell transplant for acute myeloid leukemia, so the T cells may come from the graft donor.

The chain uses TRBV5-1 and TRBJ2-3; the D gene is possibly TRBD1 (6 bases). The CDR3 has 14 residues. The V gene lost 0 bases and the J gene lost 5 bases, with 10 bases spanning the gap. The germline V gene encodes CDR1 SGHRS and CDR2 YFSETQ. CDR3 residues: CASSLEGGRDTQYF. CDR3 DNA: TGCGCCAGCAGCTTGGAAGGGGGTAGAGATACGCAGTATTTT. Looking up the rest from reference TRBV5-1 and TRBJ2-3 gives the full variable domain: KAGVTQTPRYLIKTRGQQVTLSCSPISGHRSVSWYQQTPGQGLQFLFEYFSETQRNKGNFPGRFSGRQFSNSRSEMNVSTLELGDSALYLCASSLEGGRDTQYFGPGTRLTVL.

The chain links TRBV11-2 to TRBJ2-3; 7 bases fit TRBD2. CDR1 and CDR2 (germline): SGHAT, FQNNGV. With V trimmed by 5 bases and J by 0 bases, 8 bases remained unmatched. CDR3 length: 16 amino acids. CDR3 residues: CASSRGGGPSTDTQYF. The CDR3 nucleotides read TGTGCCAGCAGCCGCGGGGGTGGTCCTAGCACAGATACGCAGTATTTT. Based on the CDR3 plus reference TRBV11-2 and TRBJ2-3, the full variable domain is EAGVAQSPRYKIIEKRQSVAFWCNPISGHATLYWYQQILGQGPKLLIQFQNNGVVDDSQLPKDRFSAERLKGVDSTLKIQPAKLEDSAVYLCASSRGGGPSTDTQYFGPGTRLTVL.

There are a few counts of this clonotype. J is TRBJ2-2 and V is TRBV9, with D tentatively TRBD2 (6 bases). The CDR3 loop spans 16 amino acids. In germline, CDR1 is SGDLS, CDR2 YYNGEE. With 1 base removed from V and 7 bases from J, the gap between germline ends came to 17 bases. CDR3 in amino acids: CASSVYMQGGSGELFF. The CDR3 coding sequence is TGTGCCAGCAGCGTATATATGCAGGGAGGCAGCGGGGAGCTGTTTTTT.

This clonotype was counted many times. V and J are TRBV20-1 and TRBJ1-5; weak D call: TRBD1 (5 bases). V was cut by 5 bases and J by 0 bases, with 11 bases left in between. The length of the CDR3 is 14 residues. CDR1 is DFQATT, CDR2 SNEGSKA, per germline (reference sequence). CDR3 sequence reads: CSARDLTSNQPQHF. CDR3 in DNA: TGCAGTGCTCGGGACTTAACTAGCAATCAGCCCCAGCATTTT.

The V gene is TRBV6-2 or TRBV6-3, the J gene TRBJ1-3, with TRBD1 matching over 9 bases. CDR1 and CDR2 (germline): MNHEY, SVGEGT. Unmatched junction bases numbered 12, after V lost 8 bases and J lost 4 bases. The CDR3 spans 16 residues. For the CDR3, the DNA is TGTGCCAGCGGACCCCGGACAGGGGCGCGAGGAAACACCATATATTTT. It codes for CASGPRTGARGNTIYF.

V gene TRBV28 combines with J gene TRBJ1-1; D is ambiguous. Germline V gene lookup returns CDR1 MDHEN and CDR2 SYDVKM. V shed 2 bases and J shed 3 bases, with 7 bases lying between them. CDR3 size: 13 residues. CDR3 nucleotides: TGTGCCAGCAGTTTAGCCGGACACACTGAAGCTTTCTTT. Its protein product is CASSLAGHTEAFF. Full variable domain (outside the CDR3, taken from reference TRBV28 and TRBJ1-1): DVKVTQSSRYLVKRTGEKVFLECVQDMDHENMFWYRQDPGLGLRLIYFSYDVKMKEKGDIPEGYSVSREKKERFSLILESASTNQTSMYLCASSLAGHTEAFFGQGTRLTVV.

As DNA, the CDR3 is TGTGCCATCAGTGACGACTTCCGGGAAGATAAAGAGACCCAGTACTTC. It is translated as CAISDDFREDKETQYF. The chain links TRBV10-3 to TRBJ2-5; TRBD2 might be the D (5 bases). This CDR3 contains 16 residues. The germline CDR1 and CDR2 sequences are ENHRY and SYGVKD. V was shortened by 3 bases and J by 3 bases, with 17 bases between the two germline ends.

This clonotype showed up many times. The chain carries TRBV20-1 and TRBJ2-2, with D possibly matching TRBD1 (5 bases). From germline, CDR1 is DFQATT and CDR2 SNEGSKA (reference sequence). V lost 0 bases and J 4 bases, leaving 12 bases between the germline ends. This CDR3 is 15 amino acids long. The CDR3 sequence is CSARDRQPGTGELFF. The DNA for the CDR3 is TGCAGTGCTAGAGATCGACAGCCCGGCACCGGGGAGCTGTTTTTT.

The J gene is TRBJ2-7, the V gene TRBV20-1; weak D call: TRBD1 (5 bases). Between the trimmed V and J ends, which lost 4 bases and 0 bases, there was a span of 16 bases. Germline V gene data show CDR1 as DFQATT and CDR2 as SNEGSKA (reference sequence). This CDR3 comprises 15 residues. The CDR3 loop reads CSAISTDDSSYEQYF. The CDR3 coding sequence is TGCAGTGCTATCTCTACAGACGACAGCTCCTACGAGCAGTACTTC.

This clonotype was seen a few times. The chain recombines TRBV12-3 or TRBV12-4 with TRBJ2-5, with 7 positions matching TRBD1. There are 13 residues in the CDR3. V lost 6 bases, J lost 6 bases, and 7 bases stayed unmatched. The CDR3 bases are TGTGCCAGCAGCACTGACAGGGCGCAGACCCAGTACTTC. Its translation: CASSTDRAQTQYF.